A selection of T cell receptor beta chains follows, all from one sample in a study of blood T cells in healthy people across ages. TCRdb independently ran MiXCR on the 5' RACE reads; one entry per CDR3 protein. Among 700,000 to 850,000 distinct CDR3 sequences listed, roughly 40% were seen once. The sequenced sample was blood. These receptor sequences come from a man between 18 and 29 years old in good health. Both conserved end residues are part of each CDR3. The D gene is left open where the match is weak. Not every row has a clone size; where given, it reads once, few, many or a size class.

V	size	D	J	CDR3	DNA
TRBV20-1	.	.	TRBJ1-1	CSARATGTRNTEAFF	TGCAGTGCTAGAGCCACCGGGACACGGAACACTGAAGCTTTCTTT
TRBV12-3/TRBV12-4	.	.	TRBJ1-4	CASSLSTANEKLFF	TGTGCCAGCAGTTTAAGTACGGCTAATGAAAAACTGTTTTTT
TRBV28	few	TRBD1	TRBJ2-3	CASSFRGDRSTDTQYF	TGTGCCAGCAGTTTTAGAGGGGACAGAAGCACAGATACGCAGTATTTT
TRBV30	.	TRBD1	TRBJ2-2	CAQDRANTGELFF	TGTGCACAGGACAGGGCGAACACTGGGGAGCTGTTTTTT
TRBV3-1	.	.	TRBJ1-2	CASSQEEAGWGFNYGYTF	TGTGCCAGCAGCCAAGAGGAGGCAGGTTGGGGCTTTAACTATGGCTACACCTTC
TRBV5-1	few	.	TRBJ2-2	CASSLAWTGELFF	TGCGCCAGCAGCTTGGCTTGGACCGGGGAGCTGTTTTTT
TRBV20-1	many	TRBD1	TRBJ1-5	CSARDRGDQPQHF	TGCAGTGCGCGGGACAGGGGGGATCAGCCCCAGCATTTT
TRBV20-1	.	.	TRBJ2-1	CSARDPRSYEQFF	TGCAGTGCTAGAGATCCCCGATCCTACGAGCAGTTCTTC
TRBV12-3/TRBV12-4	few	.	TRBJ1-1	CASSPAPPEAFF	TGTGCCAGCAGTCCTGCCCCTCCTGAAGCTTTCTTT
TRBV4-3	few	.	TRBJ2-7	CASSQDPHEQYF	TGCGCCAGCAGCCAAGATCCCCACGAGCAGTACTTC
TRBV18	.	.	TRBJ2-2	CASSPPTPIFKDTGELFF	TGTGCCAGCTCACCACCGACCCCGATTTTTAAGGACACCGGGGAGCTGTTTTTT
TRBV5-1	.	.	TRBJ2-5	CASSLAGRFSETQYF	TGCGCCAGCAGCTTGGCTGGGCGGTTTTCAGAGACCCAGTACTTC
TRBV29-1	many	.	TRBJ2-3	CSAEGYSTDTQYF	TGCAGCGCCGAGGGTTACAGCACAGATACGCAGTATTTT
TRBV9	many	.	TRBJ2-7	CASSVSDSYEQYF	TGTGCCAGCAGCGTATCGGACAGCTACGAGCAGTACTTC
TRBV20-1	.	TRBD2	TRBJ2-3	CSAGGRLAGVRRADTQYF	TGCAGTGCTGGAGGGAGACTAGCGGGGGTTAGAAGAGCCGATACGCAGTATTTT
TRBV5-6	.	.	TRBJ2-4	CASSPAGAKNIQYF	TGTGCCAGCAGCCCGGCAGGAGCCAAAAACATTCAGTACTTC
TRBV6-5	.	.	TRBJ1-1	CASRGGDTEAFF	TGTGCCAGCAGGGGAGGGGACACTGAAGCTTTCTTT
TRBV4-2	.	.	TRBJ2-3	CASSQEGVSGHESTDTQYF	TGTGCCAGCAGCCAAGAAGGAGTCTCTGGTCACGAGAGCACAGATACGCAGTATTTT
TRBV5-1	few	.	TRBJ2-5	CASSLGDVRETQYF	TGCGCCAGCAGCTTGGGAGACGTACGGGAGACCCAGTACTTC
TRBV20-1	many	.	TRBJ2-1	CSALTATFNEQFF	TGCAGTGCTCTTACAGCCACCTTCAATGAGCAGTTCTTC
TRBV7-8	few	.	TRBJ2-7	CASSYGGDPRSYEQYF	TGTGCCAGCAGCTATGGGGGAGACCCCCGCTCCTACGAGCAGTACTTC
TRBV18	.	.	TRBJ2-7	CASSPVVSRASYEQYF	TGTGCCAGCTCACCGGTCGTCTCCAGGGCCTCCTACGAGCAGTACTTC
TRBV20-1	once	.	TRBJ2-2	CSAGAGREDTGELFF	TGCAGTGCTGGAGCTGGTCGCGAGGACACCGGGGAGCTGTTTTTT
TRBV4-1	.	.	TRBJ2-7	CASSQDFSSYEQYF	TGCGCCAGCAGCCAAGATTTCAGTTCCTACGAGCAGTACTTC
TRBV12-3/TRBV12-4	few	TRBD1	TRBJ2-7	CASRQGQGAPYEQYF	TGTGCCAGCAGACAAGGACAGGGAGCCCCCTACGAGCAGTACTTC
TRBV5-1	many	TRBD2	TRBJ2-1	CASSLADSGGVINEQFF	TGCGCCAGCAGCTTGGCCGATAGCGGGGGGGTGATCAATGAGCAGTTCTTC
TRBV9	.	.	TRBJ1-5	CASSVGFGSNQPQHF	TGTGCCAGCAGCGTAGGGTTTGGTAGCAATCAGCCCCAGCATTTT
TRBV27	few	TRBD1	TRBJ2-3	CASSLGGQVRDTQYF	TGTGCCAGCAGCCTCGGGGGACAGGTCCGAGATACGCAGTATTTT
TRBV5-1	.	.	TRBJ2-5	CASSPEGWDKSQGSQYF	TGCGCCAGCAGCCCGGAAGGGTGGGACAAGTCACAAGGGTCCCAGTACTTC
TRBV29-1	.	.	TRBJ2-5	CSVWGRRNEQYF	TGCAGCGTGTGGGGTCGCCGCAATGAGCAGTACTTC
TRBV2	.	TRBD1	TRBJ1-1	CASTKDRGSPEAFF	TGTGCCAGCACAAAGGACAGGGGCTCCCCTGAAGCTTTCTTT
TRBV3-1	.	.	TRBJ2-1	CASSQGGEEQFF	TGTGCCAGCAGCCAAGGCGGAGAGGAGCAGTTCTTC
TRBV29-1	once	.	TRBJ2-7	CSVDGGRGPFEGEYF	TGCAGCGTTGACGGTGGCAGGGGACCTTTTGAGGGAGAGTACTTC